One T cell receptor beta chain is described in this entry. From germline, CDR1 is SGHNT and CDR2 YENEEA. This CDR3 comprises 15 residues. Trimming cost V 3 bases and J 3 bases, with 15 bases left between them. The sample originates from a study of blood T cell repertoires in COVID-19. On the study more broadly: Whether acute or convalescent, the COVID-19 samples came from the United States, Italy and Spain. T cells, B-cell-depleted T cells, or PBMCs supplied cDNA or gDNA.

Repertoires were generated with immunoSEQ multiplex PCR, while TCRdb's copy carries only in-frame clones and drops some. The data contain 330,000 or so clones, around 90% of them singletons. The sequencing input was PBMCs or T cells enriched from blood (not recorded which). This clonotype was sampled from a woman in her twenties or thirties who had recovered from COVID-19. The gene calls are TRBV11-3 and TRBJ2-7; a weak D match, TRBD1 (9 bases). The CDR3 loop reads CASSFSGTGIYEQYF. Written as DNA, the CDR3 is TGTGCCAGCAGCTTTAGCGGGACAGGGATCTACGAGCAGTACTTC.